The sequence of this T cell receptor beta chain was determined in a study of T cells in tuberculosis. On the study more broadly: In South Africa, adults with active tuberculosis were compared with IGRA-negative and latently infected IGRA-positive adolescents. Within 7 days of starting treatment, or before, PBMC were stored. Study results and limitations: The TCR-beta difference was not significant; alpha differences partly reflected length.

In regard to this clone: Its specificity is unknown.

Assay: immunoSEQ multiplex PCR; the TCRdb copy retains only in-frame clones and omits some. The sample comprises 25,000 to 35,000 clones, around 88% of which are singletons, and around 5.2% rests with the top ten. Time point denoted: new active TB diagnosis, blood taken before or within 7 days of starting treatment. Tuberculosis was confirmed by positive sputum smear and/or M. tuberculosis culture. Sequencing used PBMCs, obtained at tuberculosis diagnosis. The TCR originated in an adult with tuberculosis.

The CDR3 DNA is TGTGCCAGCTCATCAGGGGGCAATCAGCCCCAGCATTTT. Translated: CASSSGGNQPQHF. This sequence joins TRBV18 and TRBJ1-5; weak D call: TRBD1 (6 bases). V lost 5 bases, J lost 2 bases, and 7 bases lay in between. The CDR3 length is 13 residues. Germline V gene data show CDR1 as KGHSH and CDR2 as LQKENI.